This T cell receptor beta chain was recovered during a study of blood T cell repertoires in COVID-19. Germline V CDR1 and CDR2: MGHRA, YSYEKL. This CDR3 spans 15 amino acids. V lost 4 bases and J 0 bases, leaving 10 bases between the germline ends. Assay used: immunoSEQ multiplex PCR; TCRdb lists only in-frame clones, some missing. The sample lists some 70,000 clones, around nine tenths seen once, with approximately 3.6% in the top ten. The source material was peripheral blood. The receptor was isolated from a woman between 45 and 65 years old with COVID-19, enrolled during active disease. This chain connects TRBV4-1 to TRBJ2-4, with D perhaps TRBD2 (5 bases). CDR3 in amino acids: CASSPGLLAKNIQYF. Here the CDR3 DNA reads TGCGCCAGCAGCCCAGGACTGCTAGCCAAAAACATTCAGTACTTC.